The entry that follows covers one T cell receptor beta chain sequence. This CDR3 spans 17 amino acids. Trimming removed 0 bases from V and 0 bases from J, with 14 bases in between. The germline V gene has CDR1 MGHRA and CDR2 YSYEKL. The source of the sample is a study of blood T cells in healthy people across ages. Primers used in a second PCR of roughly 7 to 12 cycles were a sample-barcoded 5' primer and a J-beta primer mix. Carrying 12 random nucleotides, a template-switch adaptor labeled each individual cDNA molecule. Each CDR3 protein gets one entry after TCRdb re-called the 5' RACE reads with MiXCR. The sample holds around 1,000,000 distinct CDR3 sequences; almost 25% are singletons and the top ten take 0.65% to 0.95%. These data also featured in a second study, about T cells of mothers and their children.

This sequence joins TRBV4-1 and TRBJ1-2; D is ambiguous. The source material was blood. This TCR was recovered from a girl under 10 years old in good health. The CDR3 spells CASSQDTSRISNYGYTF. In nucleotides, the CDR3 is TGCGCCAGCAGCCAAGATACGTCGCGGATTTCTAACTATGGCTACACCTTC.